This T cell receptor (beta chain) was captured in a study of T cell responses to AZD1222 COVID-19 vaccine. Produced via immunoSEQ multiplex PCR; TCRdb's table is partial and in-frame only. This table has tens of thousands of clones, about 93% appearing once. A remark on this clone: Its antigen is still unknown.

Germline V gene data show CDR1 as MNHEY and CDR2 as SVGAGI. Deletions cut 6 bases from V and 1 base from J, with 13 bases between. CDR3 length: 15 amino acids. Study-wide results and caveats: There were mostly white British donors and more females than males, and clonal diversity was possibly underestimated. Nearly half of unique spike-specific TCRs reportedly avoided B.1.351 and B.1.1.7 mutated regions. Breadth and depth of Spike-specific TCRs rose after two AZD1222 doses.

The clonotype comes from an adult in good health. Sequenced here: peripheral blood, sampled on day 0 of MenACWY control vaccination. This chain uses TRBV6-5 with TRBJ1-5; TRBD1 might be the D (6 bases). The CDR3 sequence: CASRSQGSSNQPQHF. As DNA, the CDR3 is TGTGCCAGCAGGTCTCAGGGGTCCAGCAATCAGCCCCAGCATTTT.